This T cell receptor (beta chain) was profiled in a study of blood T cell repertoires in COVID-19. On the study more broadly: Collection of acute and convalescent COVID-19 samples took place in the United States, Italy and Spain. Sources were T cells, B-cell-depleted T cells, or PBMCs; the material itself was cDNA or gDNA.

In the original analysis: From reference gene primer amplification, estimates of nucleated cell counts were derived. Some clones are missing from TCRdb's copy, which holds only in-frame ones; the method was immunoSEQ multiplex PCR. V and J calls plus clone size are reproduced from that table; the DNA served to infer D and trimming. The repertoire holds roughly 150,000 clones, with under 95% as singletons. The CDR3 length is 14 residues. V was clipped by 2 bases and J by 5 bases, with 10 bases between them. Germline V gives CDR1 SGHTA, CDR2 FQGNSA. The origin of this receptor is a man younger than 35 with COVID-19, enrolled during active disease. The specimen sequenced was peripheral blood. J is TRBJ1-5 and V is TRBV7-2, with TRBD1 as a possible D gene (6 bases). Written as DNA, the CDR3 is TGTGCCAGCAGCTTAACAGGGTGGGATCAGCCCCAGCATTTT. Translated: CASSLTGWDQPQHF.